In its sample, the clone carrying this T cell receptor beta chain was seen a few times. They isolated at least 6 million PBMCs from each sample. The extraction recovered at least 5 micrograms of total RNA per sample. The sample is drawn from a study of blood T cells in healthy people across ages. On the study more broadly: There was about one barcoded beta molecule captured by template switching per two T cells.

Using a J-beta primer mix together with a sample-barcoded 5' primer, a second PCR was run for roughly 6 to 12 cycles. Each sample yielded at least 2.5 million CDR3-containing paired-end reads. TCRdb ran MiXCR on the 5' RACE reads and lists one entry per CDR3 protein. Here the sample spans some 710,000 distinct CDR3 sequences, about 20% being singletons. The V end was cut by 9 bases, the J end by 5 bases, with 20 bases between. There are 15 residues in the CDR3. Germline lookup yields CDR1 MGHDK and CDR2 SYGVNS. This TCR came from a man between 65 and 80 years old in good health. Material: blood. The chain uses TRBV25-1 and TRBJ2-1; D possibly uses TRBD1 or TRBD2 (6 bases each). This CDR3 reads CASNPGALGNNEQFF. The DNA of the CDR3 is TGTGCCAGTAACCCGGGGGCCTTAGGCAACAATGAGCAGTTCTTC.